This TCR beta chain was sequenced in a study of blood T cell repertoires in COVID-19. Turning to the study itself: The origin of the acute and convalescent COVID-19 samples was the United States, Italy and Spain.

This clone has a count of ten or more. Repertoires were generated with immunoSEQ multiplex PCR, while TCRdb's copy carries only in-frame clones and drops some. The table records over 150,000 clones, roughly four fifths of them present only once. Germline V gives CDR1 MNHEY, CDR2 SVGEGT. This CDR3 comprises 15 residues. Trimming removed 4 bases at V and 4 bases at J, with 16 bases between. V usage is TRBV6-2 or TRBV6-3 and J usage is TRBJ1-2; TRBD1 is a possible D gene (6 bases). The TCR originated in a woman aged 55-69 years with COVID-19, enrolled during active disease. The material sequenced was peripheral blood. For the CDR3, the DNA is TGTGCCAGCAGTTCCCGGGAAGGGACAATCTATGGCTACACCTTC. Amino acids: CASSSREGTIYGYTF.